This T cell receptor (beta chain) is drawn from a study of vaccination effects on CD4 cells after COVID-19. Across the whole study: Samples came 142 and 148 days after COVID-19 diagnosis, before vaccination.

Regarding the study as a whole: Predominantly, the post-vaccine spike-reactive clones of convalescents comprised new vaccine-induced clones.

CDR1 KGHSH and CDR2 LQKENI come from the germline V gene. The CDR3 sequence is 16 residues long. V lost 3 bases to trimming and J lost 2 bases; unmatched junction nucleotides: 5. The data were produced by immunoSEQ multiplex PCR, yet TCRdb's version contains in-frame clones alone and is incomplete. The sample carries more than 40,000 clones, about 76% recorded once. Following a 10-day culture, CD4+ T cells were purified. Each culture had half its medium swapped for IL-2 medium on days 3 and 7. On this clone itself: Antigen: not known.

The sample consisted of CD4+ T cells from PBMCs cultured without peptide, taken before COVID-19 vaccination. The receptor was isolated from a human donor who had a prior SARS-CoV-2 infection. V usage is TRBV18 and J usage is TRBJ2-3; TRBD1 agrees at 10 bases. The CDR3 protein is CASSPRGTGDTDTQYF. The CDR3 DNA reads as TGTGCCAGCTCACCTAGAGGGACAGGGGACACAGATACGCAGTATTTT. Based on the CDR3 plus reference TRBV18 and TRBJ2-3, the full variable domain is NAGVMQNPRHLVRRRGQEARLRCSPMKGHSHVYWYRQLPEEGLKFMVYLQKENIIDESGMPKERFSAEFPKEGPSILRIQQVVRGDSAAYFCASSPRGTGDTDTQYFGPGTRLTVL.